Sequencing of this TCR beta chain was carried out in a study of T cell responses to AZD1222 COVID-19 vaccine. The count of this clone is one. V dropped 5 bases and J dropped 6; count of bases not matched to a gene: 12. The CDR3 covers 15 residues. The V gene's germline CDR1 is SGHVS and CDR2 FNYEAQ. Sequenced by immunoSEQ multiplex PCR; TCRdb stores in-frame clones only, minus some. This table has tens of thousands of clones, roughly 84% appearing once. The chain combines TRBV7-6 with TRBJ2-7, with 8 bases fitting TRBD1. The starting material was peripheral blood, obtained on day 0 of MenACWY control vaccination. The receptor was isolated from an adult in good health. The CDR3 DNA reads TGTGCCAGCAGCCAGAGTCCCAGGGGGCGCACCGAGCAGTACTTC. Translated: CASSQSPRGRTEQYF.